This paragraph covers one T cell receptor beta chain sequence. Its cognate antigen is unknown. The sample belongs to a study of shared clonotypes between healthy human individuals. Study details: Three plates were used per donor for CD4 naive, three for CD4 memory, two for CD8 naive and one for CD8 memory.

Splitting the CD4+ cells yielded a CD45RA+ naive subset and a CD45RA-negative memory subset. CDR1 and CDR2 from the germline V gene are MNHNS and SASEGT. This CDR3 has 15 amino acids. Trimming took 5 bases from V and 2 from J; bases not matched to a gene: 5. TCRdb's copy holds only in-frame clones and misses some; the assay was immunoSEQ multiplex PCR. Among millions of clones listed, just over 90% were seen once. Study findings and constraints: Among a few donors, approximately 4.6% of naive CD4 clonotypes were found in common.

This receptor was identified in a man aged 18 to 30 in good health. Some clones in this sample may be carry-over from other donors' samples. Specimen: naive CD4+ T cells from PBMCs. The sample's subset: CD45RA+ positively selected. J is TRBJ2-2 and V is TRBV6-1; TRBD2 matches 7 bases. CDR3 nucleotides: TGTGCCAGCAGTTGGCCTAGCGGTAACACCGGGGAGCTGTTTTTT. Protein product: CASSWPSGNTGELFF.